The next 15 T cell receptor beta chains were all read from a single sample in a study of blood T cell repertoires in COVID-19 (dated by TCRdb to the early 2020s). Library construction relied on the immunoSEQ multiplex PCR assay. TCRdb carries this immuneACCESS record with in-frame sequences only. Its versions omit some clonotypes, under half of them owing to an unresolved V gene in the studies checked, with the rest unexplained. Recorded for this sample are roughly 180,000 clones; about 86% of them occurred a single time. Jointly, the top ten make up 3.6% of the sample. The specimen was PBMCs or T cells enriched from blood (not recorded which). These receptors came from a woman between 45 and 65 years old in a cohort exposed to, infected with or recovered from COVID-19 (not recorded which).

This chain connects TRBV24-1 to TRBJ2-1, with 8 bases fitting TRBD2. Germline lookup yields CDR1 KGHDR and CDR2 SFDVKD. This CDR3 has 15 amino acids. Trimming removed 3 bases from V and 12 bases from J; junction bases left unmatched: 12. The CDR3 nucleotides read TGTGCCACCAGTGATCCGCAAGCTCTAGCGGGTGTGCAGTTCTTC. Translated: CATSDPQALAGVQFF.

CDR3 DNA: TGTGCCAGCTCACCACCGACTAGCGGGAGTTATGAGCAGTTCTTC. Translation: CASSPPTSGSYEQFF. This chain connects TRBV18 to TRBJ2-1; 12 bases line up with TRBD2. Germline CDR1 is KGHSH and CDR2 is LQKENI. The CDR3 loop spans 15 amino acids. With 0 bases clipped from V and 8 bases from J, the junction kept 2 bases outside the gene matches.

The rearrangement uses TRBV21-1 and TRBJ1-1. TRBV21-1 is designated a pseudogene. The CDR3 totals 14 residues. CDR3 nucleotide sequence: TGTGCCAGCAGCAAAGTCGGGCGGCGGGCTGAAGCTTTCTTT. Amino acid sequence: CASSKVGRRAEAFF.

This clone has a handful of counts. The CDR3: CASSPRGTAQRGEQYF. The CDR3 nucleotides read TGTGCCAGCTCACCACGCGGGACAGCACAACGGGGCGAGCAGTACTTC. The chain combines TRBV18 with TRBJ2-7, with a tentative D call TRBD1 (7 bases). With 1 base removed from V and 6 bases from J, the gap between germline ends came to 19 bases. From germline, CDR1 is KGHSH and CDR2 LQKENI. The CDR3 contains 16 residues.

The rearrangement links TRBV6-2 or TRBV6-3 to TRBJ2-1; 10 bases match TRBD2. Trimming took 1 base from V and 9 from J; bases not matched to a gene: 9. Germline CDR1 is MNHEY and CDR2 is SVGEGT. This CDR3 comprises 16 residues. The CDR3 loop reads CASSYFSGRGRGEQFF. DNA of the CDR3: TGTGCCAGCAGTTACTTCAGCGGGAGGGGACGGGGTGAGCAGTTCTTC.

The gene calls are TRBV5-4 and TRBJ2-5; TRBD1 is a possible D gene (5 bases). This CDR3 has 13 amino acids. Germline V gene lookup returns CDR1 SGHNT and CDR2 YYREEE (reference sequence). The V gene lost 5 bases and the J gene lost 5 bases, with 13 bases spanning the gap. The CDR3 DNA follows: TGTGCCAGCAGTTACCAGGGAACGGAGACCCAGTACTTC. This gives the protein CASSYQGTETQYF.

V is TRBV4-1 and J is TRBJ1-2; TRBD1 is a possible D gene (6 bases). The V gene lost 7 bases and the J gene lost 1 base, with 13 bases spanning the gap. The germline V gene encodes CDR1 MGHRA and CDR2 YSYEKL. The CDR3 spans 14 residues. As DNA, the CDR3 is TGCGCCAGCAACCGGGACACCGTTAACTATGGCTACACCTTC. It encodes CASNRDTVNYGYTF.

V and J are TRBV25-1 and TRBJ1-2; TRBD1 might be the D (5 bases). Per germline, CDR1 MGHDK and CDR2 SYGVNS. The CDR3 extends over 13 amino acids. V lost 5 bases, J lost 0 bases, and 7 bases lay in between. The CDR3 protein is CASSTTANYGYTF. CDR3 DNA: TGTGCCAGCAGTACGACAGCTAACTATGGCTACACCTTC.

J is TRBJ1-4 and V is TRBV9; D is perhaps TRBD1 (6 bases). CDR1 and CDR2 (germline): SGDLS, YYNGEE. The CDR3 length is 15 residues. V was pared by 0 bases and J by 8 bases, with 14 bases between. The CDR3 DNA is TGTGCCAGCAGCGTAGGCGGGGGGCGGCGAGAAAAACTGTTTTTT. It codes for CASSVGGGRREKLFF.

The chain couples TRBV19 to TRBJ2-3, with TRBD2 matching 9 bases. The CDR3 is made up of 15 amino acids. Per germline, CDR1 LNHDA and CDR2 SQIVND (reference sequence). After removal of 8 bases from V and 4 bases from J, the junction contained 10 bases not matched to a gene. The DNA of the CDR3 is TGTGCCAGTTATCCCCGGGCGGGAGGGCCAGATACGCAGTATTTT. It is translated as CASYPRAGGPDTQYF.

The CDR3 here is CASSLVGGSDTYGYTF. For the CDR3, the DNA is TGTGCCAGCAGCTTAGTGGGGGGGAGCGATACGTATGGCTACACCTTC. The J gene is TRBJ1-2, the V gene TRBV7-8, with a possible D match to TRBD1 (5 bases). Germline V gives CDR1 SGHVS, CDR2 FQNEAQ. V lost 1 base to trimming and J lost 5 bases, with 17 bases between them. The CDR3 contains 16 residues.

This sequence joins TRBV4-2 and TRBJ2-3; 16 nucleotides match TRBD2. From germline, CDR1 is LGHNA and CDR2 YNFKEQ. The CDR3 has 18 residues. The V and J ends lost 3 bases and 6 bases, in that order; junction bases with no gene match: 9. The CDR3 loop is CASSQKGLAGGPGDTQYF. As DNA, the CDR3 is TGTGCCAGCAGCCAGAAGGGACTAGCGGGAGGGCCTGGCGATACGCAGTATTTT.

The chain combines TRBV25-1 with TRBJ1-4, with 7 positions matching TRBD1. The junction had 9 bases not matched to a gene; V was cut back by 3 bases and J by 8 bases. CDR3 length equals 15 residues. CDR1 is MGHDK and CDR2 is SYGVNS in the germline V gene. CDR3: CASSEYRGGNEKLFF. The CDR3 coding sequence is TGTGCCAGCAGTGAGTACAGGGGCGGAAACGAAAAACTGTTTTTT.

The rearrangement uses TRBV5-1 and TRBJ1-2; D uncertain. Germline CDR1 reads SGHRS; CDR2 reads YFSETQ. V was shortened by 4 bases and J by 5 bases, with 15 bases between the two germline ends. The CDR3 has 14 amino acids. CDR3 loop: CASSPDEGYYGYTF. The CDR3 nucleotides read TGCGCCAGCAGCCCAGACGAGGGCTATTATGGCTACACCTTC.

The genes are TRBV27 and TRBJ2-7, with 7 positions matching TRBD1. The germline V gene has CDR1 MNHEY and CDR2 SMNVEV (reference sequence). Trimming at V came to 5 bases and at J to 3 bases, leaving 10 bases not matched to a gene. The CDR3 has 15 amino acids. The CDR3 region has the DNA TGTGCCAGCAGTCTCCGTCGGGACAGAAGCTACGAGCAGTACTTC. This translates into CASSLRRDRSYEQYF.